These T cell receptor beta chains were read from a single sample in a study of technical replicates of blood from a few donors. Assay: immunoSEQ multiplex PCR; the TCRdb copy retains only in-frame clones and omits some. The table shows tens of thousands of clones, with approximately 90% occurring only once. Sequencing used T cells isolated from PBMCs. The receptors here all came from a human donor in good health. The CDR3 runs from the conserved cysteine through the conserved F or W. D genes are given only for firm matches. Clone size is not always given. Where it is, it says once, few, many or a class for expanded clones.

CDR3nt: TGCGCCAGCAGCCAAGATTCCGGCAATGAGCAGTTCTTC
CDR3aa: CASSQDSGNEQFF
j_gene: TRBJ2-1
d_gene: NA
v_gene: TRBV4-1
abundance: many

CDR3nt: TGTGCCAGCCTCATGGGACAGCGCCCTCACATTCAGTACTTC
CDR3aa: CASLMGQRPHIQYF
j_gene: TRBJ2-4
d_gene: TRBD1
v_gene: TRBV6-1
abundance: few

CDR3nt: TGTGCCAGCAGTAAAAACCGGGACAGAACTATGAACACTGAAGCTTTCTTT
CDR3aa: CASSKNRDRTMNTEAFF
j_gene: TRBJ1-1
d_gene: TRBD1
v_gene: TRBV7-8
abundance: NA

CDR3nt: TGTGCCAGCAGTCAACAGGGTTACACTGAAGCTTTCTTT
CDR3aa: CASSQQGYTEAFF
j_gene: TRBJ1-1
d_gene: NA
v_gene: TRBV7-9
abundance: NA

CDR3nt: TGTGCCAGCAGCTTGGATGGCAGGGTTTCCCACGAGCAGTACTTC
CDR3aa: CASSLDGRVSHEQYF
j_gene: TRBJ2-7
d_gene: NA
v_gene: TRBV5-4
abundance: NA

CDR3nt: TGCAGCGTTGAAGGGCGGGAGGGCGCCTACAATGAGCAGTTCTTC
CDR3aa: CSVEGREGAYNEQFF
j_gene: TRBJ2-1
d_gene: TRBD2
v_gene: TRBV29-1
abundance: NA

CDR3nt: TGCGCCAGCAGCCAGCACGCGAGGGTTGACTATGGCTACACCTTC
CDR3aa: CASSQHARVDYGYTF
j_gene: TRBJ1-2
d_gene: NA
v_gene: TRBV4-1
abundance: NA

CDR3nt: TGTGCCAGCAGCTTCAGCGACTACGAGCAGTACTTC
CDR3aa: CASSFSDYEQYF
j_gene: TRBJ2-7
d_gene: NA
v_gene: TRBV7-9
abundance: NA

CDR3nt: TGCGCCAGCAGTAAAAGCTCTAGCGGGAGCCTCTCCTACGAGCAGTACTTC
CDR3aa: CASSKSSSGSLSYEQYF
j_gene: TRBJ2-7
d_gene: TRBD2
v_gene: TRBV4-1
abundance: NA

CDR3nt: TGTGCCAGCAGCCTCCAGGGGGCAGATACGCAGTATTTT
CDR3aa: CASSLQGADTQYF
j_gene: TRBJ2-3
d_gene: TRBD1
v_gene: TRBV5-4
abundance: few

CDR3nt: TGTGCCAGCAGTGAAGGCGCAGATACGCAGTATTTT
CDR3aa: CASSEGADTQYF
j_gene: TRBJ2-3
d_gene: NA
v_gene: TRBV6-1
abundance: NA

CDR3nt: TGTGCCAGCAGTCCCCTTAGCAAACTCTACGAGCAGTACTTC
CDR3aa: CASSPLSKLYEQYF
j_gene: TRBJ2-7
d_gene: NA
v_gene: TRBV27
abundance: NA

CDR3nt: TGTGCCAGTAGTATTCTGAATCAGCCCCAGCATTTT
CDR3aa: CASSILNQPQHF
j_gene: TRBJ1-5
d_gene: NA
v_gene: TRBV19
abundance: NA

CDR3nt: TGTGCCAGCAGCTTGGGGGGCTTCCTGAACACTGAAGCTTTCTTT
CDR3aa: CASSLGGFLNTEAFF
j_gene: TRBJ1-1
d_gene: NA
v_gene: TRBV5-4
abundance: NA

CDR3nt: TGTGCCAGCATGAGGTCAGGGATCAACTACAATGAGCAGTTCTTC
CDR3aa: CASMRSGINYNEQFF
j_gene: TRBJ2-1
d_gene: NA
v_gene: TRBV2
abundance: NA

CDR3nt: TGTGCCAGCAGCTTAGCCAGGGGAGAGACCCAGTACTTC
CDR3aa: CASSLARGETQYF
j_gene: TRBJ2-5
d_gene: NA
v_gene: TRBV11-2
abundance: once

CDR3nt: TGTGCTAGCAGCTTAGACCCGCGGGAGACCCAGTACTTC
CDR3aa: CASSLDPRETQYF
j_gene: TRBJ2-5
d_gene: NA
v_gene: TRBV7-7
abundance: NA

CDR3nt: TGTGCCAGCAGCCGGGTCGCGGGCCTGCTAGAAGAGCAGTACTTC
CDR3aa: CASSRVAGLLEEQYF
j_gene: TRBJ2-7
d_gene: NA
v_gene: TRBV7-9
abundance: NA

CDR3nt: TGTGCCAGTACTGTTGGGGGACAAATCAATCAGCCCCAGCATTTT
CDR3aa: CASTVGGQINQPQHF
j_gene: TRBJ1-5
d_gene: NA
v_gene: TRBV19
abundance: NA

CDR3nt: TGTGCCAGCAGTTTGGCGGGAGGGGTCTACGAGCAGTACTTC
CDR3aa: CASSLAGGVYEQYF
j_gene: TRBJ2-7
d_gene: TRBD2
v_gene: TRBV27
abundance: NA

CDR3nt: TGTGCCACCAGCAGAGAGACTAGCGGATCGTACAATGAGCAGTTCTTC
CDR3aa: CATSRETSGSYNEQFF
j_gene: TRBJ2-1
d_gene: TRBD2
v_gene: TRBV15
abundance: NA

CDR3nt: TGTGCCAGCAGCCTCGGGACTAGCATCTACTACGAGCAGTACTTC
CDR3aa: CASSLGTSIYYEQYF
j_gene: TRBJ2-7
d_gene: TRBD2
v_gene: TRBV28
abundance: NA

CDR3nt: TGCAGCGCCCGAACAGGGTTAACGAGCACCGGGGAGCTGTTTTTT
CDR3aa: CSARTGLTSTGELFF
j_gene: TRBJ2-2
d_gene: NA
v_gene: TRBV29-1
abundance: NA

CDR3nt: TGTGCCGGGGGACAGGGGGCCTCTGGCTACACCTTC
CDR3aa: CAGGQGASGYTF
j_gene: TRBJ1-2
d_gene: TRBD1
v_gene: TRBV30
abundance: NA

CDR3nt: TGTGCCAGCAGCTTAGGGACAGGGAGGACCCAGTACTTC
CDR3aa: CASSLGTGRTQYF
j_gene: TRBJ2-5
d_gene: TRBD1
v_gene: TRBV7-3
abundance: NA

CDR3nt: TGTGCCAGCAGTTTACGGTGGGAGATCCCTCCTAATGAGCAGTTCTTC
CDR3aa: CASSLRWEIPPNEQFF
j_gene: TRBJ2-1
d_gene: NA
v_gene: TRBV27
abundance: NA

CDR3nt: TGTGCCAGCAGCCAAATGTCGGAGAACATTCAGTACTTC
CDR3aa: CASSQMSENIQYF
j_gene: TRBJ2-4
d_gene: NA
v_gene: TRBV5-6
abundance: NA

CDR3nt: TGTGCCATCAGTGCCACAGGGGGCACCAGCAATCAGCCCCAGCATTTT
CDR3aa: CAISATGGTSNQPQHF
j_gene: TRBJ1-5
d_gene: TRBD1
v_gene: TRBV10-3
abundance: NA

CDR3nt: TGTGCCAGCAGTTTACCAAGAACAGGGATCGACGAGCAGTACTTC
CDR3aa: CASSLPRTGIDEQYF
j_gene: TRBJ2-7
d_gene: NA
v_gene: TRBV27
abundance: NA

CDR3nt: TGTGCCAGCAGTTTAGCGGCCAGGGGTGGCTATGGCTACACCTTC
CDR3aa: CASSLAARGGYGYTF
j_gene: TRBJ1-2
d_gene: NA
v_gene: TRBV27
abundance: NA

CDR3nt: TGTGCCAGCAGCTTAGACGGGAGGGGGTACAATGAGCAGTTCTTC
CDR3aa: CASSLDGRGYNEQFF
j_gene: TRBJ2-1
d_gene: TRBD2
v_gene: TRBV7-6
abundance: NA

CDR3nt: TGTGCCAGCACCAAGACAGATGGGGAGACCCAGTACTTC
CDR3aa: CASTKTDGETQYF
j_gene: TRBJ2-5
d_gene: NA
v_gene: TRBV6-5
abundance: NA

CDR3nt: TGTGCCAGCAGTTACTCCCAGGGGGCGAACACTGAAGCTTTCTTT
CDR3aa: CASSYSQGANTEAFF
j_gene: TRBJ1-1
d_gene: TRBD1
v_gene: TRBV6-5
abundance: NA

CDR3nt: TGTGCCAGCAGCTTATTACCCCGGGACAGGGGTGAAAACACCATATATTTT
CDR3aa: CASSLLPRDRGENTIYF
j_gene: TRBJ1-3
d_gene: TRBD1
v_gene: TRBV7-6
abundance: NA

CDR3nt: TGTGCCAGCAGTAGCACAGGGCTGGCCCGAGTCAAGACCCAGTACTTC
CDR3aa: CASSSTGLARVKTQYF
j_gene: TRBJ2-5
d_gene: NA
v_gene: TRBV5-6
abundance: NA

CDR3nt: TGCGCCAGCAGCCAAGATGTCGGGGGATCTCCCTATGGCTACACCTTC
CDR3aa: CASSQDVGGSPYGYTF
j_gene: TRBJ1-2
d_gene: NA
v_gene: TRBV4-1
abundance: NA

CDR3nt: TGTGCCAGCAGCTACCGGGAGACCCAGTACTTC
CDR3aa: CASSYRETQYF
j_gene: TRBJ2-5
d_gene: NA
v_gene: TRBV28
abundance: NA

CDR3nt: TGCGCCAGCAGCTTGGCGCTATCGGTGACAGTGAACACTGAAGCTTTCTTT
CDR3aa: CASSLALSVTVNTEAFF
j_gene: TRBJ1-1
d_gene: NA
v_gene: TRBV5-1
abundance: NA

CDR3nt: TGCGCCAGCAGCTTGGGCCTCAGTCAGAAAGAGACCCAGTACTTC
CDR3aa: CASSLGLSQKETQYF
j_gene: TRBJ2-5
d_gene: NA
v_gene: TRBV5-1
abundance: NA

CDR3nt: TGTGCCAGCAGTGGTTGGGGACAGCACGATCAGCCCCAGCATTTT
CDR3aa: CASSGWGQHDQPQHF
j_gene: TRBJ1-5
d_gene: TRBD1
v_gene: TRBV25-1
abundance: NA

CDR3nt: TGCGCCAGCAGTAGCCTGGCGGGAGGGCCCGCCGGGGAGCTGTTTTTT
CDR3aa: CASSSLAGGPAGELFF
j_gene: TRBJ2-2
d_gene: TRBD2
v_gene: TRBV10-1
abundance: NA

CDR3nt: TGTGCCAGCAGCTTAGCGCCAAGCCCGAACACTGAAGCTTTCTTT
CDR3aa: CASSLAPSPNTEAFF
j_gene: TRBJ1-1
d_gene: NA
v_gene: TRBV7-9
abundance: NA

CDR3nt: TGTGCCAGCTCATCAAACACTGAAGCTTTCTTT
CDR3aa: CASSSNTEAFF
j_gene: TRBJ1-1
d_gene: NA
v_gene: TRBV18
abundance: NA

CDR3nt: TGTGCCAGCTCACCAGGGGCTAGCGGCACAGATACGCAGTATTTT
CDR3aa: CASSPGASGTDTQYF
j_gene: TRBJ2-3
d_gene: NA
v_gene: TRBV18
abundance: NA

CDR3nt: TGCAGCGTTGAAGATCGTAACGAGCAGTACTTC
CDR3aa: CSVEDRNEQYF
j_gene: TRBJ2-7
d_gene: NA
v_gene: TRBV29-1
abundance: NA